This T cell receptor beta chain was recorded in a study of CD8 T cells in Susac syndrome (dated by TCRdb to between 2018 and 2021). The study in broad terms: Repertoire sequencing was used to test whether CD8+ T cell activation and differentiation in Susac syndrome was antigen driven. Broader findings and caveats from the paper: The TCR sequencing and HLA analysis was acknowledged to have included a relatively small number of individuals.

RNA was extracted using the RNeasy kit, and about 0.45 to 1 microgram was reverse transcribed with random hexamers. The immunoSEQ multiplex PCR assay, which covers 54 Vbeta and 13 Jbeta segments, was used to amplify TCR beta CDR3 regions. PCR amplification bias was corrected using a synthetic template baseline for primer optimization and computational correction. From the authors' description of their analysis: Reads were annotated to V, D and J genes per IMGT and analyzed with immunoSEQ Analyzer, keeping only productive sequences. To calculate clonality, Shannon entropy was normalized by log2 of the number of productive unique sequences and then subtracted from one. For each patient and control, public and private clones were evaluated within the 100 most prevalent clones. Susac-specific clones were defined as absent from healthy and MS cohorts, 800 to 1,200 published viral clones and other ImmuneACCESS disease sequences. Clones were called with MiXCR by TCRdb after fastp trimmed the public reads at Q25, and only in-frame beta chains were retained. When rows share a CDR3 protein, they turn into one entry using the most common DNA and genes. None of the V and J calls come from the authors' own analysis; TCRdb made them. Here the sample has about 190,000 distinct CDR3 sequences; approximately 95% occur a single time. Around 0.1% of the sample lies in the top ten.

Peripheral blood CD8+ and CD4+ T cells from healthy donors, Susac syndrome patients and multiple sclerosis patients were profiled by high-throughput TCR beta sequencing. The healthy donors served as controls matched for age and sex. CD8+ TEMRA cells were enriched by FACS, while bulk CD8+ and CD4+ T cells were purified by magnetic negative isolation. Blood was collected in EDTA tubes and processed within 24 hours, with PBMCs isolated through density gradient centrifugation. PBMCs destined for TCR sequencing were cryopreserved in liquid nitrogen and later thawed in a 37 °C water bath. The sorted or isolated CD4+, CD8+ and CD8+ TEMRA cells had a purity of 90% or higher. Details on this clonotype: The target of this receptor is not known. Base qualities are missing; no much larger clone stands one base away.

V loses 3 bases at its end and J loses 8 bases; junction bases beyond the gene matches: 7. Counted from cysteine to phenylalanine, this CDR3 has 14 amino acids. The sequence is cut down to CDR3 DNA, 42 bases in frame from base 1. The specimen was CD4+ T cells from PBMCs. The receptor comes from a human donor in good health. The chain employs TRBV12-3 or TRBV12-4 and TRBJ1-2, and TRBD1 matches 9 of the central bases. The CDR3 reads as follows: CASSFTGQGIGYTF. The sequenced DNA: TGTGCCAGCAGTTTTACCGGACAGGGGATCGGCTACACCTTC.